The rows below give T cell receptor beta chains drawn from one sample of a study of blood T cell repertoires in COVID-19. Clones were sequenced by immunoSEQ multiplex PCR, and TCRdb holds only the in-frame ones, with some missing. The sample lists 350,000 to 450,000 clones, 85% occurring once. The sequenced material came from peripheral blood. These receptors were obtained from a woman aged 18-30 years with acute or convalescent COVID-19. Each CDR3 is given with its conserved first and last residue. D genes are given only for firm matches. Not all rows give a size; the values are once, few, many and, for expanded clones, a class.

cdr3_length: 15; d_call: TRBD1; clone_size: .; v_call: TRBV14; j_call: TRBJ2-7; cdr3_aa: CASSQGYRGRNEQYF; cdr3_nt: TGTGCCAGCAGCCAAGGTTACAGGGGACGGAACGAGCAGTACTTC
cdr3_length: 12; d_call: .; clone_size: .; v_call: TRBV28; j_call: TRBJ1-2; cdr3_aa: CASRKSPGGYTF; cdr3_nt: TGTGCCAGCAGAAAAAGTCCGGGAGGCTACACCTTC
cdr3_length: 13; d_call: .; clone_size: .; v_call: TRBV12-5; j_call: TRBJ1-5; cdr3_aa: CASGFGGVQPQHF; cdr3_nt: TGTGCTAGTGGTTTCGGAGGGGTTCAGCCCCAGCATTTT
cdr3_length: 14; d_call: TRBD1; clone_size: .; v_call: TRBV10-2; j_call: TRBJ2-3; cdr3_aa: CASSRTGDTDTQYF; cdr3_nt: TGCGCCAGCAGTCGGACAGGAGACACAGATACGCAGTATTTT
cdr3_length: 17; d_call: TRBD2; clone_size: .; v_call: TRBV28; j_call: TRBJ2-5; cdr3_aa: CASSLGPGVGGEETQYF; cdr3_nt: TGTGCCAGCAGTTTAGGGCCTGGTGTGGGAGGGGAGGAGACCCAGTACTTC
cdr3_length: 12; d_call: .; clone_size: few; v_call: TRBV18; j_call: TRBJ2-7; cdr3_aa: CASSPATREQYF; cdr3_nt: TGTGCCAGCTCACCCGCTACGAGGGAGCAGTACTTC
cdr3_length: 14; d_call: .; clone_size: once; v_call: TRBV6-5; j_call: TRBJ1-6; cdr3_aa: CASRLQGPNSPLHF; cdr3_nt: TGTGCCAGCAGATTACAGGGACCCAATTCACCCCTCCACTTT
cdr3_length: 13; d_call: .; clone_size: .; v_call: TRBV12-3/TRBV12-4; j_call: TRBJ1-1; cdr3_aa: CASSLVPGTEAFF; cdr3_nt: TGTGCCAGCAGTTTGGTCCCAGGTACTGAAGCTTTCTTT
cdr3_length: 14; d_call: .; clone_size: few; v_call: TRBV6-2/TRBV6-3; j_call: TRBJ1-4; cdr3_aa: CASSPQGWGEKLFF; cdr3_nt: TGTGCCAGCAGTCCCCAGGGGTGGGGTGAAAAACTGTTTTTT
cdr3_length: 13; d_call: .; clone_size: once; v_call: TRBV6-5; j_call: TRBJ1-1; cdr3_aa: CASSYGLAAEAFF; cdr3_nt: TGTGCCAGCAGTTACGGGCTGGCCGCTGAAGCTTTCTTT
cdr3_length: 15; d_call: .; clone_size: once; v_call: TRBV9; j_call: TRBJ1-2; cdr3_aa: CASSPQGASNYGYTF; cdr3_nt: TGTGCCAGCAGCCCCCAGGGCGCGTCTAACTATGGCTACACCTTC
cdr3_length: 15; d_call: .; clone_size: few; v_call: TRBV19; j_call: TRBJ2-7; cdr3_aa: CASSIDLSSTGEQYF; cdr3_nt: TGTGCCAGTAGTATAGATTTAAGTTCGACGGGCGAGCAGTACTTC
cdr3_length: 16; d_call: .; clone_size: .; v_call: TRBV28; j_call: TRBJ2-4; cdr3_aa: CASSSGSLDKKNIQYF; cdr3_nt: TGTGCCAGCTCCAGTGGTTCGCTGGACAAAAAAAACATTCAGTACTTC
cdr3_length: 15; d_call: .; clone_size: .; v_call: TRBV2; j_call: TRBJ1-2; cdr3_aa: CASIRKRQDRYGYTF; cdr3_nt: TGTGCCAGCATTCGGAAACGACAGGATCGCTATGGCTACACCTTC
cdr3_length: 16; d_call: TRBD2; clone_size: once; v_call: TRBV2; j_call: TRBJ2-5; cdr3_aa: CASSVLAGGGQETQYF; cdr3_nt: TGTGCCAGCAGTGTACTAGCGGGGGGGGGTCAAGAGACCCAGTACTTC
cdr3_length: 13; d_call: TRBD1; clone_size: once; v_call: TRBV19; j_call: TRBJ2-1; cdr3_aa: CASSPDDRVQLFF; cdr3_nt: TGTGCCAGTAGCCCAGACGACAGGGTTCAACTGTTCTTC
cdr3_length: 17; d_call: TRBD2; clone_size: .; v_call: TRBV2; j_call: TRBJ2-3; cdr3_aa: CASSETLAGVGADTQYF; cdr3_nt: TGTGCCAGCAGTGAAACGCTAGCGGGAGTGGGTGCAGATACGCAGTATTTT
cdr3_length: 15; d_call: TRBD1; clone_size: .; v_call: TRBV4-2; j_call: TRBJ2-7; cdr3_aa: CASSQGTGAGYEQYF; cdr3_nt: TGTGCCAGCAGCCAAGGGACAGGGGCGGGCTACGAGCAGTACTTC
cdr3_length: 17; d_call: .; clone_size: once; v_call: TRBV11-2; j_call: TRBJ1-4; cdr3_aa: CASSLDRWSSRNEKLFF; cdr3_nt: TGTGCCAGCAGCTTAGATCGTTGGTCCAGCAGGAATGAAAAACTGTTTTTT
cdr3_length: 15; d_call: .; clone_size: .; v_call: TRBV7-9; j_call: TRBJ2-1; cdr3_aa: CASSFSGSSYNEQFF; cdr3_nt: TGTGCCAGCAGCTTTAGCGGAAGCTCCTACAATGAGCAGTTCTTC
cdr3_length: 13; d_call: .; clone_size: .; v_call: TRBV6-1; j_call: TRBJ1-5; cdr3_aa: CASSEIGGEPQHF; cdr3_nt: TGTGCCAGCAGTGAAATTGGGGGGGAGCCCCAGCATTTT
cdr3_length: 11; d_call: .; clone_size: .; v_call: TRBV20-1; j_call: TRBJ2-3; cdr3_aa: CSAARADTQYF; cdr3_nt: TGCAGTGCTGCCCGAGCAGATACGCAGTATTTT
cdr3_length: 10; d_call: .; clone_size: few; v_call: TRBV6-2/TRBV6-3; j_call: TRBJ2-7; cdr3_aa: CASSSVEQYF; cdr3_nt: TGTGCCAGCAGTTCAGTAGAGCAGTACTTC
cdr3_length: 14; d_call: TRBD1; clone_size: .; v_call: TRBV19; j_call: TRBJ1-2; cdr3_aa: CASSRDRESYGYTF; cdr3_nt: TGTGCCAGTAGTAGGGACAGGGAGTCTTATGGCTACACCTTC
cdr3_length: 12; d_call: .; clone_size: .; v_call: TRBV4-1; j_call: TRBJ2-3; cdr3_aa: CASSQAGDTQYF; cdr3_nt: TGCGCCAGCAGCCAAGCGGGTGATACGCAGTATTTT
cdr3_length: 15; d_call: .; clone_size: .; v_call: TRBV2; j_call: TRBJ1-5; cdr3_aa: CASSETTGVNQPQHF; cdr3_nt: TGTGCCAGCAGTGAGACGACAGGCGTCAATCAGCCCCAGCATTTT